The next 7 T cell receptor beta chains were all read from a single sample in a study of CD8+CD57+ T cells in acquired aplastic anemia. TCR beta VDJ and CDR3 profiles were obtained from a genomic DNA template. TCRdb analysed the reads with MiXCR anew, one entry per CDR3 protein. The sample shows hundreds of thousands of distinct CDR3 sequences, 45% to 65% of them seen only once. For sequencing, patients were chosen who had shown expansion of CD8+CD57+ cells by flow cytometry. Sequenced: sorted CD4+, CD8+, or CD8+CD57+ T cells (not recorded which) from PBMCs. These receptors all stem from a human donor with aplastic anemia.

Concerning this clonotype itself: This may be a read error: a much more frequent sequence differs by one nucleotide. Without the conserved terminal phenylalanine or tryptophan, this CDR3 likely stems from a read error. This chain connects TRBV4-1 to TRBJ1-2; tentatively, D is TRBD1 (5 bases). CDR3 length: 13 residues. Germline values: CDR1 MGHRA, CDR2 YSYEKL. The ends were cut back, 4 bases at V and 3 bases at J, with 9 bases in the middle. CDR3 residues: CASSPTAHYGYTL. CDR3 coding DNA: TGCGCCAGCAGCCCGACAGCCCACTATGGCTACACCCTC.

The chain joins TRBV24-1 to TRBJ2-3, with D perhaps TRBD2 (5 bases). The V gene's germline CDR1 is KGHDR and CDR2 SFDVKD. Trimming took 2 bases from V and 6 from J, leaving 14 bases between them. The CDR3 runs to 15 residues. CDR3 amino acids: CATSDSLGVGDTQYF. The CDR3, as DNA: TGTGCCACCAGTGATTCCCTGGGAGTGGGGGATACGCAGTATTTT.

This sequence joins TRBV11-2 and TRBJ2-7; no reliable D call. CDR1 and CDR2 from the germline V gene are SGHAT and FQNNGV. V shed 0 bases and J shed 0 bases, with 9 bases lying between them. The CDR3 has 15 residues. CDR3 protein: CASSLEGTFSYEQYF. The CDR3 DNA reads as TGTGCCAGCAGCTTAGAGGGCACCTTCTCCTACGAGCAGTACTTC.

The chain links TRBV7-7 to TRBJ1-6, with D hard to call. The germline CDR1 and CDR2 sequences are SSHAT and FNYEAQ (reference sequence). The CDR3 contains 13 residues. V lost 2 bases to trimming and J lost 6 bases, with 5 bases between them. The DNA for the CDR3 is TGTGCCAGCAGCTTAAATCGTAATTCACCCCTCCACTTT. Amino acid sequence: CASSLNRNSPLHF.

This clonotype appeared a few times. The V and J genes are TRBV20-1 and TRBJ1-1, with TRBD1 matching over 7 bases. J lost 0 bases, V lost 6 bases, and 1 base had no gene match. Germline lookup yields CDR1 DFQATT and CDR2 SNEGSKA (reference sequence). The CDR3 covers 12 residues. This chain's CDR3 is CSADRMNTEAFF. Here the CDR3 DNA reads TGCAGTGCGGACAGGATGAACACTGAAGCTTTCTTT.

About this clonotype itself: A read error may account for a junction end that differs from germline. The V gene is TRBV7-6, the J gene TRBJ2-1; tentatively, D is TRBD2 (6 bases). CDR3 size: 16 residues. CDR1 is SGHVS, CDR2 FNYEAQ, per germline. For the CDR3, the DNA is TGTGCCAGTAGCTTAGTAGCGAGACTAGAGCGAAATGAGCAGTTCTTC. Translating gives CASSLVARLERNEQFF.

This clonotype was seen many times. V gene TRBV5-1 combines with J gene TRBJ2-5, with D hard to call. Trimming took off 0 bases at V and 1 base at J, with 10 bases between the two ends. The CDR3 extends over 15 amino acids. Germline V gene sequence: CDR1 SGHRS, CDR2 YFSETQ. CDR3 sequence reads: CASSLGGQSQETQYF. CDR3 nucleotides: TGCGCCAGCAGCTTGGGAGGTCAGAGCCAAGAGACCCAGTACTTC.